This T cell receptor beta chain was recovered during a study of blood T cell repertoires in COVID-19. Study background: Collection of acute and convalescent COVID-19 samples took place in the United States, Italy and Spain. T cells, B-cell-depleted T cells, or PBMCs provided the cDNA or gDNA that served as material.

Germline V gene data show CDR1 as SQVTM and CDR2 as ANQGSEA. The CDR3 totals 12 residues. V lost 8 bases, J lost 4 bases, and 7 bases stayed unmatched. Followed over time, Seattle patients had been enrolled while infection was active. Methods used by the authors: By means of reference gene primer amplification, nucleated cell counts were estimated. Sequencing was performed with immunoSEQ multiplex PCR; in TCRdb, only in-frame clones are kept and a portion is missing. V and J calls and clone size are as listed in that table; D and trimming were resolved from the DNA. The sample has over 450,000 clones, roughly nine tenths seen once; the top ten hold less than 9.5%.

This TCR was sampled from a woman between 45 and 65 years old with COVID-19, enrolled during active disease. The V call is TRBV29-1, the J call TRBJ1-2; 7 bases line up with TRBD1. What was sequenced was peripheral blood. CDR3 sequence: CSINRGVYGYTF. CDR3 bases: TGCAGCATCAACAGGGGTGTCTATGGCTACACCTTC. Full variable domain (rest looked up from reference TRBV29-1 and TRBJ1-2): SAVISQKPSRDICQRGTSLTIQCQVDSQVTMMFWYRQQPGQSLTLIATANQGSEATYESGFVIDKFPISRPNLTFSTLTVSNMSPEDSSIYLCSINRGVYGYTFGSGTRLTVV.